Shown below are 19 T cell receptor beta chains from a single sample sequenced in a study of spatial heterogeneity in lung cancer. Findings of the study overall: Counts of expanded alpha and beta TCRs within tumors tracked the tumor nonsynonymous mutation count.

TCRdb ran MiXCR on the 5' RACE reads and lists one entry per CDR3 protein. Of 4,000 to 5,500 distinct CDR3 sequences in the sample, around 11% were seen once. Time point defined: sample taken at primary tumor resection. Their specific antigens are unknown. Specimen: lung tumor tissue, collected at surgery. These receptors all stem from a male donor with early-stage non-small cell lung cancer.

In its sample, this clonotype was seen many times. The rearrangement links TRBV7-9 to TRBJ2-2; D possibly corresponds to TRBD1 (5 bases). Germline V gene data show CDR1 as SEHNR and CDR2 as FQNEAQ (reference sequence). There are 13 residues in the CDR3. V was clipped by 6 bases and J by 8 bases, with 13 bases between them. CDR3 loop: CASRLEKGGELFF. CDR3 DNA: TGTGCCAGCAGACTCGAAAAGGGGGGGGAGCTGTTTTTT.

This clonotype was seen at least ten times. This sequence joins TRBV7-9 and TRBJ1-5, with TRBD1 matching 7 bases. CDR1 is SEHNR and CDR2 is FQNEAQ in the germline V gene (reference sequence). The CDR3 covers 13 residues. Trimming took 5 bases from V and 4 from J; bases not matched to a gene: 2. The CDR3 region is CASSETGNQPQHF. The CDR3 DNA reads as TGTGCCAGCAGCGAGACAGGGAATCAGCCCCAGCATTTT.

V gene TRBV4-3 combines with J gene TRBJ2-7, with a tentative D call TRBD1 (5 bases). The CDR3 has 15 amino acids. Germline V gene sequence: CDR1 LGHNA, CDR2 YSLEER. The V gene lost 0 bases and the J gene lost 2 bases, with 11 bases spanning the gap. The CDR3 bases are TGCGCCAGCAGCCAAGATCCACAGGTCACCTACGAGCAGTACTTC. As protein: CASSQDPQVTYEQYF.

This clonotype was picked up a small number of times. This chain uses TRBV7-9 with TRBJ2-7; D might be TRBD1 or TRBD2, each matching 5 bases. Germline V gene lookup returns CDR1 SEHNR and CDR2 FQNEAQ (reference sequence). This CDR3 region has 14 residues. V was trimmed by 5 bases and J by 2 bases, leaving 13 bases between them. The CDR3 DNA is TGTGCCAGCAGCCCCCGGGACCGAGCCTACGAGCAGTACTTC. Amino acid sequence: CASSPRDRAYEQYF.

In its sample, this clonotype is medium-sized. The chain is built from TRBV30 and TRBJ2-7; TRBD1 matches 7 bases. Germline CDR1 and CDR2: GTSNPN and SVGIG (reference sequence). The CDR3 covers 11 residues. Unmatched junction bases numbered 0, after V lost 5 bases and J lost 2 bases. CDR3 in amino acids: CAWQGAYEQYF. In DNA form, the CDR3 reads TGTGCCTGGCAGGGGGCCTACGAGCAGTACTTC.

The V gene is TRBV20-1, the J gene TRBJ2-3, with TRBD2 matching over 14 bases. J was trimmed by 5 bases and V by 3 bases; bases with no gene match: 1. CDR3 length: 14 residues. In germline, CDR1 is DFQATT, CDR2 SNEGSKA (reference sequence). The CDR3 here is CSARGLAGEDTQYF. For the CDR3, the DNA is TGCAGTGCTAGGGGACTAGCGGGGGAAGATACGCAGTATTTT.

This clonotype has a count of ten or more. This chain connects TRBV7-2 to TRBJ2-1; D gene unclear. From germline, CDR1 is SGHTA and CDR2 FQGNSA. V was trimmed by 2 bases and J by 7 bases, leaving 6 bases between them. The CDR3 sequence is 12 residues long. The DNA of the CDR3 is TGTGCCAGCAGCTTATCCCAAAATGAGCAGTTCTTC. It yields the protein CASSLSQNEQFF.

This clonotype is medium-sized in the sample. This chain links TRBV12-3 or TRBV12-4 with TRBJ2-3; D is uncertain. The CDR3 runs to 13 residues. Trimming shortened V by 4 bases and J by 5 bases, and 10 bases separated the two germline ends. CDR3 protein: CASSSPARDTQYF. The CDR3 DNA reads as TGTGCCAGCAGTTCTCCAGCTAGAGATACGCAGTATTTT.

This clonotype was seen at least ten times. The chain joins TRBV4-1 to TRBJ2-1, with D unclear. The CDR3 has 12 amino acids. CDR1 is MGHRA and CDR2 is YSYEKL in the germline V gene. The V end was cut by 0 bases, the J end by 10 bases, with 7 bases between. The CDR3 DNA sequence: TGCGCCAGCAGCCAAGATCGACGGGAGCAGTTCTTC. It yields the protein CASSQDRREQFF.

By frequency in the sample, this clonotype is medium-sized (0.01 to 0.1%). This rearrangement joins TRBV12-3 or TRBV12-4 to TRBJ1-1; no clear D gene. CDR3 length: 13 amino acids. Trimming took off 3 bases at V and 3 bases at J, with 8 bases between the two ends. Here the CDR3 reads CASSLTRDTEAFF. For the CDR3, the DNA is TGTGCCAGCAGTTTGACGAGAGACACTGAAGCTTTCTTT.

This clonotype is categorized as medium-sized (0.01 to 0.1%). This chain uses TRBV4-1 with TRBJ2-3; 8 bases line up with TRBD2. The CDR3 loop spans 18 amino acids. With V trimmed by 2 bases and J by 0 bases, 10 bases remained unmatched. Germline values: CDR1 MGHRA, CDR2 YSYEKL. CDR3: CASSQSQAGGGSTDTQYF. The CDR3 bases are TGCGCCAGCAGCCAATCCCAGGCGGGGGGCGGTAGCACAGATACGCAGTATTTT.

By its share, this clonotype is medium-sized. The genes are TRBV7-2 and TRBJ2-1; TRBD2 matches 8 bases. CDR3 size: 15 residues. The V gene end was trimmed by 5 bases and the J gene end by 6 bases; junction bases not matched to a gene: 9. Germline loops: CDR1 SGHTA, CDR2 FQGNSA. This chain's CDR3 is CASSPLAAPSNEQFF. The CDR3 bases are TGTGCCAGCAGCCCACTAGCGGCTCCTTCCAATGAGCAGTTCTTC.

This clonotype was found many times. The chain links TRBV2 to TRBJ2-3; D gene unclear. The CDR3 covers 12 residues. With 3 bases removed from V and 5 bases from J, the gap between germline ends came to 6 bases. Per germline, CDR1 SNHLY and CDR2 FYNNEI. The CDR3 DNA reads TGTGCCAGCAGTGAGTGGGGAGATACGCAGTATTTT. Protein sequence: CASSEWGDTQYF.

This clonotype was detected ten times or more. The chain links TRBV28 to TRBJ1-2; no reliable D call. The germline V gene encodes CDR1 MDHEN and CDR2 SYDVKM. Trimming left V 6 bases short and J 5 bases short, with 16 bases between. The CDR3 covers 14 residues. CDR3 DNA: TGTGCCAGCAGGGCCCCTCGTTTGCCTTATGGCTACACCTTC. This sequence encodes CASRAPRLPYGYTF.

This clonotype appeared many times. The rearrangement links TRBV10-3 to TRBJ2-2; D is uncertain. Trimming pared 11 bases from V and 5 bases from J, leaving 15 bases between. Germline V lookup: CDR1 ENHRY, CDR2 SYGVKD. The CDR3 loop spans 13 amino acids. The DNA for the CDR3 is TGTGCCGTAGAGACGGGCACAACCGGGGAGCTGTTTTTT. This gives the protein CAVETGTTGELFF.

Relative to its sample, this clonotype is medium-sized (0.01 to 0.1%). The genes are TRBV6-6 and TRBJ2-4, with no clear D. This CDR3 comprises 14 residues. V was clipped by 6 bases and J by 2 bases, with 11 bases between them. CDR1 and CDR2 from the germline V gene are MNHNY and SVGAGI (reference sequence). For the CDR3, the DNA is TGTGCCAGCAGCCCTCTACTGTCCAAAAACATTCAGTACTTC. Residues: CASSPLLSKNIQYF.

This clonotype was found many times. The chain links TRBV7-8 to TRBJ2-1; 7 bases line up with TRBD2. Germline CDR1 and CDR2: SGHVS and FQNEAQ. V dropped 4 bases and J dropped 5; count of bases not matched to a gene: 17. This CDR3 is built from 18 residues. For the CDR3, the DNA is TGTGCCAGCAGCTCAAAGTATGGGGCGGGGACTATCCACAATGAGCAGTTCTTC. Its translation is CASSSKYGAGTIHNEQFF. The full variable domain, completed using reference TRBV7-8 and TRBJ2-1, is GAGVSQSPRYKVAKRGQDVALRCDPISGHVSLFWYQQALGQGPEFLTYFQNEAQLDKSGLPSDRFFAERPEGSVSTLKIQRTQQEDSAVYLCASSSKYGAGTIHNEQFFGPGTRLTVL.

The chain links TRBV27 to TRBJ2-7; D remains ambiguous. The germline V and J ends were trimmed by 0 bases and 1 base, with 10 bases remaining between them. In germline, CDR1 is MNHEY, CDR2 SMNVEV (reference sequence). This CDR3 spans 15 amino acids. The CDR3 region is CASSLSSAASYEQYF. In nucleotides, the CDR3 is TGTGCCAGCAGTTTATCGTCCGCCGCTTCCTACGAGCAGTACTTC.

This clonotype was observed once. A much larger clonotype is one base distant, so this may be a read error. This sequence joins TRBV24-1 and TRBJ2-1, with 12 bases identical to TRBD1. V was pared by 4 bases and J by 7 bases, with 7 bases of the junction left unmatched. Germline-derived CDR1 and CDR2 are KGHDR and SFDVKD. The CDR3 has 16 residues. Written as DNA, the CDR3 is TGTGCCACCAGTGACGGGAGGGACAGGGGGCATAATGAGCAGTTCTTC. Translating it yields CATSDGRDRGHNEQFF.